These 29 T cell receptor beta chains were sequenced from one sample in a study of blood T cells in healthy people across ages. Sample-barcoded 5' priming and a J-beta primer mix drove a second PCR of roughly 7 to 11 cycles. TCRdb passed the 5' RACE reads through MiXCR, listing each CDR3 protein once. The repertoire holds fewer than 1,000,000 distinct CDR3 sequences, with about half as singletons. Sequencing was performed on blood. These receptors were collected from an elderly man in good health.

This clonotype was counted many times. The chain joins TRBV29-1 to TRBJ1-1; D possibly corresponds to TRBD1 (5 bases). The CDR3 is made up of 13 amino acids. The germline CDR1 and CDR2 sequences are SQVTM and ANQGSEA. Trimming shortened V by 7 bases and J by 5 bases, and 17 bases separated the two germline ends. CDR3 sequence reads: CSAIGGWLTEAFF. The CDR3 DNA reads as TGCAGCGCCATTGGGGGGTGGTTGACTGAAGCTTTCTTT. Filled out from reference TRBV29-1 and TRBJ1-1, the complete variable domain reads SAVISQKPSRDICQRGTSLTIQCQVDSQVTMMFWYRQQPGQSLTLIATANQGSEATYESGFVIDKFPISRPNLTFSTLTVSNMSPEDSSIYLCSAIGGWLTEAFFGQGTRLTVV.

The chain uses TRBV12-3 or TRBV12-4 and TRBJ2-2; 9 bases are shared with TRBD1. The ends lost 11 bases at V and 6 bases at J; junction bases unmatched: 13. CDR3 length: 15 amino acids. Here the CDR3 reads CAATRGDRVSGELFF. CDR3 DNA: TGTGCCGCAACTAGAGGGGACAGGGTATCCGGGGAGCTGTTTTTT.

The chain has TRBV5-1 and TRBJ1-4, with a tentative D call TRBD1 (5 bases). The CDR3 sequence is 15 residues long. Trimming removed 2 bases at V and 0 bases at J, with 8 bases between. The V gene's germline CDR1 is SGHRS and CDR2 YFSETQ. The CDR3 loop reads CASSFLGATNEKLFF. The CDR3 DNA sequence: TGCGCCAGCAGCTTTTTGGGGGCAACTAATGAAAAACTGTTTTTT.

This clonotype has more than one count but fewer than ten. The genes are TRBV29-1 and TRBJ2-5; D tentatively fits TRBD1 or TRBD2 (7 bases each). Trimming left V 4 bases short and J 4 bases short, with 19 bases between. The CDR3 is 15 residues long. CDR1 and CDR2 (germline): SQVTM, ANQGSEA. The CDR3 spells CSVGQGGQRGETQYF. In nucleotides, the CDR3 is TGCAGCGTTGGACAGGGAGGGCAAAGAGGAGAGACCCAGTACTTC. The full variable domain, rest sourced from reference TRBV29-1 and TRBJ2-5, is SAVISQKPSRDICQRGTSLTIQCQVDSQVTMMFWYRQQPGQSLTLIATANQGSEATYESGFVIDKFPISRPNLTFSTLTVSNMSPEDSSIYLCSVGQGGQRGETQYFGPGTRLLVL.

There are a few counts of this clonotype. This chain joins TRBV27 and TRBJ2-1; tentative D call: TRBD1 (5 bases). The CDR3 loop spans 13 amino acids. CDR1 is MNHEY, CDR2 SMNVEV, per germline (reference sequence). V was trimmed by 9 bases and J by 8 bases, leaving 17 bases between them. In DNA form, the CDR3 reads TGTGCCAGTCTAAAAACAGGTTCGGATGAGCAGTTCTTC. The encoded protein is CASLKTGSDEQFF.

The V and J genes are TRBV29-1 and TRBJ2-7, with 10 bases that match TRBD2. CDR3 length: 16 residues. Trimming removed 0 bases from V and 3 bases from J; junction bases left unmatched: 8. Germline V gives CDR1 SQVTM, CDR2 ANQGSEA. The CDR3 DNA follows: TGCAGCGTTGAAGAGGGAGCGGGAGGGATGTACTACGAGCAGTACTTC. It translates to CSVEEGAGGMYYEQYF.

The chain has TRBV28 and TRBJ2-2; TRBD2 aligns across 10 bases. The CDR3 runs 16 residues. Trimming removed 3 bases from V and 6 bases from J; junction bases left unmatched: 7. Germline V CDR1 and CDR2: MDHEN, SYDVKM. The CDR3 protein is CASSLVLAGVAGELFF. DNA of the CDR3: TGTGCCAGCAGTTTGGTTCTAGCGGGAGTGGCCGGGGAGCTGTTTTTT.

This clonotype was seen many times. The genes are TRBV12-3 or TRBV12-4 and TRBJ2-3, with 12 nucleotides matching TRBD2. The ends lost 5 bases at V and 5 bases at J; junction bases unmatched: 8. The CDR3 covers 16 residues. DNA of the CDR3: TGTGCCAGCAGTACGCCCCCGACTAGCGGGGGAGATACGCAGTATTTT. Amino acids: CASSTPPTSGGDTQYF.

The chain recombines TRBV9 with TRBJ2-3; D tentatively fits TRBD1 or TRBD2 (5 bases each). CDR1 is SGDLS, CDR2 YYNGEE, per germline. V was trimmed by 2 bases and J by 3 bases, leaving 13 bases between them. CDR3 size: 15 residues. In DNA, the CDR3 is TGTGCCAGCAGCGTTCAGATGGGGGTAACAGATACGCAGTATTTT. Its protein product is CASSVQMGVTDTQYF.

The CDR3, as DNA: TGCAGTGCTGGAGGGGTCTTCACGACAGGGGCACTGGGAATGAACACTGAAGCTTTCTTT. This sequence encodes CSAGGVFTTGALGMNTEAFF. The chain couples TRBV20-1 to TRBJ1-1; 8 bases fit TRBD1. The junction had 23 bases not matched to a gene; V was cut back by 5 bases and J by 0 bases. Germline V CDR1 and CDR2: DFQATT, SNEGSKA (reference sequence). The CDR3 spans 20 residues.

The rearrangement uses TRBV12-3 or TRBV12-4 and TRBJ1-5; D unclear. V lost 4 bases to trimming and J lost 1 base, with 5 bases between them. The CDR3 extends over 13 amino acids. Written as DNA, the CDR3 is TGTGCCAGCAGTTCGGACAGCAATCAGCCCCAGCATTTT. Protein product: CASSSDSNQPQHF.

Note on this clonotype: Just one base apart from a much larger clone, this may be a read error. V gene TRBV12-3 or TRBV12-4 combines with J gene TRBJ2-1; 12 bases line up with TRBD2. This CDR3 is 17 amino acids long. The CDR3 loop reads CASSSGLAGFSYDEQFF. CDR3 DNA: TGTGCCAGCAGTTCAGGACTAGCGGGGTTCTCCTACGATGAGCAGTTCTTC.

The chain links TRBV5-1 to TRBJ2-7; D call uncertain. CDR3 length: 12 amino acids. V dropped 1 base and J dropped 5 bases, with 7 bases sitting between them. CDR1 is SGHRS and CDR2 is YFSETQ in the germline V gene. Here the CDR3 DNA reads TGCGCCAGCAGCTTGAGTCGGCACGAGCAGTACTTC. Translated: CASSLSRHEQYF.

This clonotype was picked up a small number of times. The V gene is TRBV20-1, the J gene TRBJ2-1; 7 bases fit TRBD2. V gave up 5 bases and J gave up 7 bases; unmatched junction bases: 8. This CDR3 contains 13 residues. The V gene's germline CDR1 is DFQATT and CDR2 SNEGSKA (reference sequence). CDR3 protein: CSAGSGVRNEQFF. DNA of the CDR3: TGCAGTGCTGGAAGCGGGGTTAGGAATGAGCAGTTCTTC.

This CDR3 reads CASSRTGTSGGMQYF. Here the CDR3 DNA reads TGTGCCAGCAGCCGTACCGGGACCTCCGGAGGGATGCAGTATTTT. This rearrangement joins TRBV7-2 to TRBJ2-3; D might be TRBD2 (6 bases). V was pared by 5 bases and J by 11 bases, with 23 bases between. This CDR3 has 15 residues. The V gene's germline CDR1 is SGHTA and CDR2 FQGNSA.

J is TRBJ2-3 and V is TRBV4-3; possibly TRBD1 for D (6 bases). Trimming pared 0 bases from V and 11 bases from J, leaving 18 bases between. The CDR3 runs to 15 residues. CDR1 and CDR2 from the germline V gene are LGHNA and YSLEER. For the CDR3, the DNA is TGCGCCAGCAGCCAAGAGGGGACAAGCATTGCTGAGCAGTATTTT. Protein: CASSQEGTSIAEQYF.

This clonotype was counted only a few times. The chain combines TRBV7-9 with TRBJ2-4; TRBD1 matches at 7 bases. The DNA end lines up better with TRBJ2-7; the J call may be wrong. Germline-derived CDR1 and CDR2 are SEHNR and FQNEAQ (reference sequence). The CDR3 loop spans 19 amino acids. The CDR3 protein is CASSILHKGGAGFRDEQYF. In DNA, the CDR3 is TGTGCCAGCAGCATCCTTCACAAAGGGGGCGCAGGGTTTCGGGACGAGCAGTACTTC.

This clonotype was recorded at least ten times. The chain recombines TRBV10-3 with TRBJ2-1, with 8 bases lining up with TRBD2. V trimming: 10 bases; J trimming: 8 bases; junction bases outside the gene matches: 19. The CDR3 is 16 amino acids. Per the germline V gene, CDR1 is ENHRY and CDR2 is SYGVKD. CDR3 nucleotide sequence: TGTGCCACCCGTCTCGGAGCGGGAGCAGCCGTTGATGAGCAGTTCTTC. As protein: CATRLGAGAAVDEQFF.

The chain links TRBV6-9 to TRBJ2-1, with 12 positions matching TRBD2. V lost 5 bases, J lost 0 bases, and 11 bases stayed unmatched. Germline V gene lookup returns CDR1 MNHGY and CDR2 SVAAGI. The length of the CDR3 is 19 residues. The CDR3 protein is CASSAPGLAGESSYNEQFF. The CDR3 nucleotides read TGTGCCAGCAGTGCTCCGGGACTAGCGGGCGAAAGCTCCTACAATGAGCAGTTCTTC.

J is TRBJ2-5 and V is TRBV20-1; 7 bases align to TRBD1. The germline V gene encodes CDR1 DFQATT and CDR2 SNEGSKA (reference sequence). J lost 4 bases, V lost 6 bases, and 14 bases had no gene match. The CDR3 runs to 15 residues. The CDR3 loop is CSAPKGTGVGETQYF. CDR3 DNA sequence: TGCAGTGCCCCCAAGGGTACAGGGGTGGGAGAGACCCAGTACTTC.

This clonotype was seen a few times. The CDR3 DNA is TGTGCCAGCAGCCCCAAACCGGCGGCAGGGAACGAGGTTCCCGAGCAGTACTTC. It codes for CASSPKPAAGNEVPEQYF. V and J are TRBV9 and TRBJ2-7; perhaps TRBD1 as D (5 bases). Germline V lookup: CDR1 SGDLS, CDR2 YYNGEE. The CDR3 extends over 18 amino acids. With 4 bases removed from V and 6 bases from J, the gap between germline ends came to 29 bases.

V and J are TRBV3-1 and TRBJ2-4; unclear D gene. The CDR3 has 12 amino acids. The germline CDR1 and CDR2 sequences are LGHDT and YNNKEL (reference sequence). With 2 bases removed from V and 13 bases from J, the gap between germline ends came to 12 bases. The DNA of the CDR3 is TGTGCCAGCAGCCAATCGCGGACCCCCCAGTACTTC. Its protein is CASSQSRTPQYF.

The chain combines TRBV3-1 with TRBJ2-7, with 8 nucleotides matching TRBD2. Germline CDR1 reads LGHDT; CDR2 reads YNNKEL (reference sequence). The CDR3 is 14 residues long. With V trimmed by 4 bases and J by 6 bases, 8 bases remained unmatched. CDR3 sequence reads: CASSLSGSSFEQYF. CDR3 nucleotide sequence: TGTGCCAGCAGCCTCAGCGGGAGTTCTTTCGAGCAGTACTTC.

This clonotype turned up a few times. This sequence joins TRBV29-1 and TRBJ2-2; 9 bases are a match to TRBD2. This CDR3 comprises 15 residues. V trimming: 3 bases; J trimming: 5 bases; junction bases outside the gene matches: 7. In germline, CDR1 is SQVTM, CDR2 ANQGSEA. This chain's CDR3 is CSVETVAGDTGELFF. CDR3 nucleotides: TGCAGCGTTGAGACCGTAGCGGGAGATACCGGGGAGCTGTTTTTT.

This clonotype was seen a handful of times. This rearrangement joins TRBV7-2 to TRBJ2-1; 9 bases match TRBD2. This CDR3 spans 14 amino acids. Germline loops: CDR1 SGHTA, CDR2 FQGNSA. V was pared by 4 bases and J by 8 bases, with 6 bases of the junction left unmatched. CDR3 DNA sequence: TGTGCCAGCAGCTATAGCGGGAGAGACGATGAGCAGTTCTTC. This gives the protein CASSYSGRDDEQFF.

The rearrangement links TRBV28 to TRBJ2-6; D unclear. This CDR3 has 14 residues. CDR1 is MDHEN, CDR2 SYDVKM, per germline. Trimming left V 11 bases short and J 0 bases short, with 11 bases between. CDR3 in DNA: TGTGCCTTAAAACCAGCCTCTGGGGCCAACGTCCTGACTTTC. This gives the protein CALKPASGANVLTF.

The CDR3 is CASSLPLTGTAGDTQYF. CDR3 nucleotide sequence: TGTGCCAGCAGTTTGCCTCTGACAGGGACGGCCGGAGATACGCAGTATTTT. V usage is TRBV28 and J usage is TRBJ2-3; 7 bases fit TRBD1. The germline gives CDR1 MDHEN, CDR2 SYDVKM. Germline trimming cut 3 bases from V and 5 bases from J; bases unmatched to any gene: 14. The CDR3 covers 17 residues.

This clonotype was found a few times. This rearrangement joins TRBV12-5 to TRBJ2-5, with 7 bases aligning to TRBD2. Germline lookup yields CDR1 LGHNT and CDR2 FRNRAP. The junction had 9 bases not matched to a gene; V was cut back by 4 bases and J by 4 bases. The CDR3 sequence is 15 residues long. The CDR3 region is CASGSGGGGGETQYF. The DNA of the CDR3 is TGTGCTAGTGGTTCCGGCGGGGGAGGTGGAGAGACCCAGTACTTC.

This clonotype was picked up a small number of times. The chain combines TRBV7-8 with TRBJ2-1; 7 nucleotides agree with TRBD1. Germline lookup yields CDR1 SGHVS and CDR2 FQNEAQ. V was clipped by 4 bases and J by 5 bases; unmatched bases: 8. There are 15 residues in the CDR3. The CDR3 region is CASSWGQSFNNEQFF. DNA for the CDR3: TGTGCCAGCAGCTGGGGACAGTCTTTTAACAATGAGCAGTTCTTC.